These 28 T cell receptor beta chains came from one sample sequenced in a study of shared clonotypes between healthy human individuals. Measured with immunoSEQ multiplex PCR; TCRdb has only the in-frame clones, and not every one. Here the sample spans roughly 2.2 million clones, more than 85% being singletons. The material sequenced was naive CD4+ T cells from PBMCs. The subset denotes: CD45RA+ positively selected. These receptors all stem from a man younger than 35 in good health. Some clones in this sample may be carry-over from other donors' samples.

Comments on this clone: The sample contains more than one DNA sequence encoding this CDR3. V is TRBV19 and J is TRBJ2-5; 8 bases agree with TRBD2. J lost 4 bases, V lost 3 bases, and 4 bases had no gene match. This CDR3 region has 14 residues. The germline V gene encodes CDR1 LNHDA and CDR2 SQIVND (reference sequence). The CDR3 loop reads CASSIGRERETQYF. CDR3 in DNA: TGTGCCAGTAGTATCGGGAGGGAGCGAGAGACCCAGTACTTC.

The gene calls are TRBV2 and TRBJ2-7; 7 bases line up with TRBD2. CDR1 and CDR2 from the germline V gene are SNHLY and FYNNEI. The CDR3 is made up of 15 amino acids. The ends lost 3 bases at V and 5 bases at J; junction bases unmatched: 10. The CDR3 DNA sequence: TGTGCCAGCAGTGAGGCGGGGTTGGGGACTAACGAGCAGTACTTC. Translating it yields CASSEAGLGTNEQYF.

This chain uses TRBV6-4 with TRBJ2-3; D ambiguous. Germline assignment: CDR1 MRHNA and CDR2 SNTAGT. V was trimmed by 4 bases and J by 1 base, leaving 12 bases between them. This CDR3 has 15 residues. The CDR3 DNA reads as TGTGCCAGCAGTGTAAACTCAGCACGCACAGATACGCAGTATTTT. Its translation: CASSVNSARTDTQYF.

The V call is TRBV6-1, the J call TRBJ2-1; no clear D. The ends were cut back, 8 bases at V and 6 bases at J, with 17 bases in the middle. Germline CDR1 and CDR2: MNHNS and SASEGT. There are 14 residues in the CDR3. The chain's CDR3 is CASSYQRPPNEQFF. DNA for the CDR3: TGTGCCAGCTCTTACCAGAGACCGCCCAATGAGCAGTTCTTC.

The chain employs TRBV5-1 and TRBJ2-3; D is unclear. Germline V gives CDR1 SGHRS, CDR2 YFSETQ. The CDR3 covers 15 residues. Trimming stripped 2 bases from V and 0 bases from J, with 10 bases between. This CDR3 is CASSFGGDSTDTQYF. CDR3 nucleotides: TGCGCCAGCAGCTTCGGCGGAGACAGCACAGATACGCAGTATTTT.

The chain carries TRBV30 and TRBJ1-2; no clear D. Deletions cut 2 bases from V and 2 bases from J, with 12 bases between. CDR3 length: 14 amino acids. Germline loops: CDR1 GTSNPN, CDR2 SVGIG (reference sequence). CDR3 residues: CAWSNKARNYGYTF. The CDR3 nucleotides are TGTGCCTGGAGTAATAAGGCTCGAAACTATGGCTACACCTTC.

Of note for this clone: One end of the junction does not line up with germline, which may come from a read error. The CDR3 reads CASSPVVGSNNEQFF. The DNA of the CDR3 is TGTGCCAGCTCACCCGTGGTGGGCTCCAACAATGAGCAGTTCTTC. The chain recombines TRBV18 with TRBJ2-1; D unresolved. CDR3 length: 15 amino acids. The germline gives CDR1 KGHSH, CDR2 LQKENI.

The genes are TRBV7-9 and TRBJ1-1; a possible D gene is TRBD1 (6 bases). The CDR3 loop spans 15 amino acids. Per germline, CDR1 SEHNR and CDR2 FQNEAQ (reference sequence). Trimming took 2 bases from V and 6 from J, leaving 16 bases between them. CDR3 nucleotide sequence: TGTGCCAGCAGCTTACTCGCAGGGGTGGGCTCTGAAGCTTTCTTT. It is translated as CASSLLAGVGSEAFF.

The J gene is TRBJ1-5, the V gene TRBV19; 9 nucleotides agree with TRBD1. The CDR3 is made up of 18 amino acids. CDR1 is LNHDA and CDR2 is SQIVND in the germline V gene (reference sequence). J lost 0 bases, V lost 4 bases, and 10 bases had no gene match. CDR3 region: CASSTYYGTGYSNQPQHF. Here the CDR3 DNA reads TGTGCCAGTAGTACCTATTACGGGACAGGGTATAGCAATCAGCCCCAGCATTTT.

The V gene is TRBV6-1, the J gene TRBJ2-3, with 12 nucleotides matching TRBD2. Germline V gives CDR1 MNHNS, CDR2 SASEGT. The V and J ends lost 3 bases and 5 bases, in that order; junction bases with no gene match: 6. The CDR3 sequence is 16 residues long. The CDR3, as DNA: TGTGCCAGCAGTGATGGGTCTAGCGGGAGGGTAGATACGCAGTATTTT. The encoded protein is CASSDGSSGRVDTQYF.

The rearrangement uses TRBV2 and TRBJ2-7; 11 bases agree with TRBD2. Losses at the gene ends were 6 bases for V and 7 bases for J; bases not matched to a gene: 8. The CDR3 consists of 14 residues. CDR1 is SNHLY and CDR2 is FYNNEI in the germline V gene. Written as DNA, the CDR3 is TGTGCCAGCAGCTGGACTAGCGGGTCTAGGGAGCAGTACTTC. As protein: CASSWTSGSREQYF.

This rearrangement joins TRBV4-3 to TRBJ2-3, with a weak D call TRBD1 (6 bases). The germline V gene has CDR1 LGHNA and CDR2 YSLEER. V was trimmed by 2 bases and J by 5 bases, leaving 8 bases between them. The CDR3 runs 13 residues. CDR3: CASSQQGRDTQYF. The CDR3, as DNA: TGCGCCAGCAGCCAACAGGGGAGAGATACGCAGTATTTT.

This clone was observed once. Other DNA sequences in the sample encode the same CDR3. The genes are TRBV19 and TRBJ2-5, with TRBD2 as a possible D gene (6 bases). Trimming shortened V by 2 bases and J by 4 bases, and 11 bases separated the two germline ends. The CDR3 runs to 14 residues. CDR1 LNHDA and CDR2 SQIVND come from the germline V gene (reference sequence). CDR3 region: CASSIPGSGETQYF. DNA for the CDR3: TGTGCCAGTAGTATACCCGGGAGCGGAGAGACCCAGTACTTC.

The chain has TRBV7-3 and TRBJ2-2; D possibly corresponds to TRBD2 (5 bases). Germline V lookup: CDR1 SGHTA, CDR2 FQGTGA. This CDR3 has 15 residues. V gave up 1 base and J gave up 3 bases, with 9 bases separating them. The CDR3 DNA sequence: TGTGCCAGCAGCTTAAGAGGGAGTCACACCGGGGAGCTGTTTTTT. It codes for CASSLRGSHTGELFF.

The chain has TRBV28 and TRBJ2-7, with D possibly being TRBD2 (6 bases). CDR3 length: 16 residues. Germline loops: CDR1 MDHEN, CDR2 SYDVKM. V dropped 3 bases and J dropped 0 bases, with 15 bases sitting between them. The DNA of the CDR3 is TGTGCCAGCAGTTTCTCCCAGCAGACTAGCTCCTACGAGCAGTACTTC. Its protein is CASSFSQQTSSYEQYF. Based on the CDR3 plus reference TRBV28 and TRBJ2-7, the full variable domain is DVKVTQSSRYLVKRTGEKVFLECVQDMDHENMFWYRQDPGLGLRLIYFSYDVKMKEKGDIPEGYSVSREKKERFSLILESASTNQTSMYLCASSFSQQTSSYEQYFGPGTRLTVT.

This clone has a single count. The chain employs TRBV5-1 and TRBJ2-2, with 12 bases aligning to TRBD2. The CDR3 sequence is 17 residues long. Germline V CDR1 and CDR2: SGHRS, YFSETQ. Losses at the gene ends were 0 bases for V and 6 bases for J; bases not matched to a gene: 6. The CDR3: CASSLGLAGVQSGELFF. CDR3 in DNA: TGCGCCAGCAGCTTGGGACTAGCGGGAGTTCAATCCGGGGAGCTGTTTTTT.

V is TRBV30 and J is TRBJ1-1, with D tentatively TRBD1 (5 bases). Looked up from germline, CDR1 is GTSNPN and CDR2 is SVGIG (reference sequence). The length of the CDR3 is 14 residues. V shed 3 bases and J shed 8 bases, with 19 bases lying between them. CDR3 residues: CAWSLSGTLREAFF. CDR3 sequence (DNA): TGTGCCTGGAGCCTTTCCGGGACGTTGAGAGAAGCTTTCTTT.

This chain uses TRBV28 with TRBJ1-3, with D hard to call. V was clipped by 2 bases and J by 4 bases, with 15 bases between them. Germline loops: CDR1 MDHEN, CDR2 SYDVKM. The CDR3 loop spans 16 amino acids. The CDR3 DNA reads as TGTGCCAGCAGTTTAATCCCCGCAGGCTCAGGAAACACCATATATTTT. Translated, it gives CASSLIPAGSGNTIYF.

The chain joins TRBV21-1 to TRBJ2-4; the table's D gene call, TRBD2, was not cross checked with the DNA. TRBV21-1 is labeled a pseudogene. There are 15 residues in the CDR3. The DNA of the CDR3 is TGTGCCAGTCAGCGCTGGGAGGAATCCAAAAACATTCAGTACTTC. Translating it yields CASQRWEESKNIQYF.

The J gene is TRBJ2-1, the V gene TRBV7-3; D is ambiguous. The germline V gene has CDR1 SGHTA and CDR2 FQGTGA. V was trimmed by 5 bases and J by 8 bases, leaving 16 bases between them. The CDR3 is 14 amino acids. CDR3 sequence (DNA): TGTGCCAGCAGCCACCCCCATGTAACCGATGAGCAGTTCTTC. It specifies CASSHPHVTDEQFF.

This clone was observed a few times. The sample contains more than one DNA sequence encoding this CDR3. V usage is TRBV6-5 and J usage is TRBJ1-3, with D tentatively TRBD1 (5 bases). Germline CDR1 is MNHEY and CDR2 is SVGAGI. V lost 4 bases, J lost 1 base, and 5 bases lay in between. This CDR3 contains 13 residues. The CDR3 reads CASSSGSGNTIYF. The CDR3 bases are TGTGCCAGCAGTTCAGGGTCTGGAAACACCATATATTTT.

This clone occurred once. The chain recombines TRBV29-1 with TRBJ2-7; D possibly corresponds to TRBD1 (5 bases). Trimming removed 6 bases at V and 7 bases at J, with 22 bases between. This CDR3 is built from 14 residues. Germline V gene sequence: CDR1 SQVTM, CDR2 ANQGSEA. This CDR3 is CSVALAVTGREQYF. In nucleotides, the CDR3 is TGCAGCGTCGCCTTGGCGGTTACAGGCAGGGAGCAGTACTTC.

A word on this clone: The same CDR3 is also encoded by other DNA sequences in this sample. The J gene is TRBJ2-7, the V gene TRBV6-5; D possibly corresponds to TRBD2 (5 bases). The ends were cut back, 2 bases at V and 3 bases at J, with 8 bases in the middle. CDR1 and CDR2 (germline): MNHEY, SVGAGI. This CDR3 region has 13 residues. The CDR3 spells CASSYASSYEQYF. In DNA, the CDR3 is TGTGCCAGCAGTTACGCTAGCAGCTACGAGCAGTACTTC.

This rearrangement joins TRBV28 to TRBJ2-7, with 13 bases identical to TRBD2. The V gene end was trimmed by 5 bases and the J gene end by 2 bases; junction bases not matched to a gene: 3. From germline, CDR1 is MDHEN and CDR2 SYDVKM. The CDR3 has 15 amino acids. The CDR3 bases are TGTGCCAGCAGTGGGACTAGCGGGACTCCCTACGAGCAGTACTTC. Protein sequence: CASSGTSGTPYEQYF.

The rearrangement joins TRBV7-2 to TRBJ1-2; D remains unclear. This CDR3 contains 12 residues. CDR1 and CDR2 from the germline V gene are SGHTA and FQGNSA. Trimming took 5 bases from V and 8 from J, leaving 12 bases between them. The CDR3 reads CASSSLWRGYTF. DNA for the CDR3: TGTGCCAGCAGCAGTCTGTGGCGCGGCTACACCTTC.

The genes are TRBV10-1 and TRBJ2-1, with D unresolved. The CDR3 consists of 16 residues. Trimming took off 3 bases at V and 2 bases at J, with 14 bases between the two ends. Germline CDR1 and CDR2: WNHNN and SYGVQD (reference sequence). The CDR3 DNA reads TGCGCCAGCAGTGACTACCGACAAAGCCCCTACAATGAGCAGTTCTTC. Its translation is CASSDYRQSPYNEQFF.

The chain recombines TRBV7-9 with TRBJ2-1; D is tentatively TRBD1 or TRBD2 (5 bases each). Trimming took off 0 bases at V and 7 bases at J, with 10 bases between the two ends. The CDR3 length is 14 residues. Per germline, CDR1 SEHNR and CDR2 FQNEAQ (reference sequence). The CDR3 DNA is TGTGCCAGCAGCTTAGCGGGGGTTTTGAATGAGCAGTTCTTC. Translation gives CASSLAGVLNEQFF. The full variable domain, in which reference TRBV7-9 and TRBJ2-1 provide the parts outside the CDR3, is DTGVSQNPRHKITKRGQNVTFRCDPISEHNRLYWYRQTLGQGPEFLTYFQNEAQLEKSRLLSDRFSAERPKGSFSTLEIQRTEQGDSAMYLCASSLAGVLNEQFFGPGTRLTVL.

This clone has a handful of counts. The chain joins TRBV5-1 to TRBJ1-2; TRBD1 aligns across 7 bases. The germline V gene encodes CDR1 SGHRS and CDR2 YFSETQ. V was clipped by 5 bases and J by 8 bases; unmatched bases: 6. The CDR3 has 12 residues. CDR3 in amino acids: CASSGTVLGYTF. CDR3 DNA sequence: TGCGCCAGCAGTGGGACAGTATTAGGCTACACCTTC.